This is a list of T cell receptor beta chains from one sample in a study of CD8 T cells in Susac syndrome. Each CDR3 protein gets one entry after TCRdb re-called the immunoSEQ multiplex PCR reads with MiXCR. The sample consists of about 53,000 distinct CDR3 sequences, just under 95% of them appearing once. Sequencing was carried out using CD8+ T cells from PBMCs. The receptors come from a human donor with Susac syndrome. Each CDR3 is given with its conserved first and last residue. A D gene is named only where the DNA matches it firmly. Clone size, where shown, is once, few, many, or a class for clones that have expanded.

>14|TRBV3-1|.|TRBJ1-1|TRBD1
CASSQGTGFAEAFF
TGTGCCAGCAGCCAAGGGACAGGGTTCGCTGAAGCTTTCTTT
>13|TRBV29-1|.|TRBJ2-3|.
CNSRGVGTDTQYF
TGCAACAGCAGGGGGGTGGGCACAGATACGCAGTATTTT
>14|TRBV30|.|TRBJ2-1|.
CAWSLTTRLNEQFF
TGTGCCTGGAGTTTGACCACTAGGCTCAATGAGCAGTTCTTC
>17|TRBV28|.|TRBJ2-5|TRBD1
CASSPGAGTGDQETQYF
TGTGCCAGCAGTCCAGGGGCCGGGACAGGAGACCAAGAGACCCAGTACTTC
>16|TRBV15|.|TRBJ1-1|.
CATSFQGPGVGTEAFF
TGTGCCACCAGCTTTCAGGGGCCGGGCGTAGGCACTGAAGCTTTCTTT
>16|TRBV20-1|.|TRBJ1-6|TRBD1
CSALDRESSYNSPLHF
TGCAGTGCCCTGGACAGGGAATCATCCTATAATTCACCCCTCCACTTT
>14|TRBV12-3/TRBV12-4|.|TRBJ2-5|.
CASNLREDGETQYF
TGTGCCAGCAACCTCCGCGAGGATGGAGAGACCCAGTACTTC
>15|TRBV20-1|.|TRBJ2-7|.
CSARNYMGLSYEQYF
TGCAGTGCTAGAAACTATATGGGGCTATCCTACGAGCAGTACTTC
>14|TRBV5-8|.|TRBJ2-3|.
CASSLTGSWYTQYF
TGTGCCAGCAGCTTGACAGGTTCTTGGTATACGCAGTATTTT
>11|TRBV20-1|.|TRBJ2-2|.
CSAGNFGELFF
TGCAGTGCCGGCAACTTCGGGGAGCTGTTTTTT
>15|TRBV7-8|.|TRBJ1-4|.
CASSTYSATNEKLFF
TGTGCCAGCAGCACGTACAGCGCAACTAATGAAAAACTGTTTTTT
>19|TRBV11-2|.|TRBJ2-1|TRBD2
CASSRRLAGGASSYNEQFF
TGTGCCAGCAGCCGAAGACTAGCGGGGGGCGCGAGCTCCTACAATGAGCAGTTCTTC
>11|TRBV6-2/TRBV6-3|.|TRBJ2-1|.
CASSHGNEQFF
TGTGCCAGCAGCCATGGGAATGAGCAGTTCTTC
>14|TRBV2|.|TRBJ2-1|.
CASSALSSYNEQFF
TGTGCCAGCAGTGCTCTGAGCTCCTACAATGAGCAGTTCTTC
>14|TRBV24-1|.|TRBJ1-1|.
CATRESTANTEAFF
TGTGCCACCAGGGAATCGACAGCCAACACTGAAGCTTTCTTT
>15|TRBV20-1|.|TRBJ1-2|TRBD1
CSAGKPGTELYGYTF
TGCAGTGCTGGAAAACCCGGGACAGAACTATATGGCTACACCTTC
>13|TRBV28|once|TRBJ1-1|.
CASWSGMNTEAFF
TGTGCCAGCTGGTCCGGGATGAACACTGAAGCTTTCTTT
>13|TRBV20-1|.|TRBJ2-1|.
CSAPIRTYNEQFF
TGCAGTGCACCTATTCGGACGTACAATGAGCAGTTCTTC
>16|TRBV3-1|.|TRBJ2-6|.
CASSQDRLSGANVLTF
TGTGCCAGCAGCCAAGATCGGCTCTCTGGGGCCAACGTCCTGACTTTC
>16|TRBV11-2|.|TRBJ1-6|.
CASSLGGSSYNSPLHF
TGTGCCAGCAGCCTAGGGGGGAGCTCCTATAATTCACCCCTCCACTTT
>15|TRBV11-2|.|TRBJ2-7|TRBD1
CATRPPGTGVHEQYF
TGTGCCACCCGTCCCCCAGGGACAGGGGTCCACGAGCAGTACTTC
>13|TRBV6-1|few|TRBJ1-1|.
CASSHHLNTEAFF
TGTGCCAGCAGCCACCACTTGAACACTGAAGCTTTCTTT
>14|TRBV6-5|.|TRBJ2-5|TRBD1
CASSGGTGRETQYF
TGTGCCAGCAGTGGGGGGACAGGACGGGAGACCCAGTACTTC
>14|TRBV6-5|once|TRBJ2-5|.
CASSYMGGQETQYF
TGTGCCAGCAGTTACATGGGGGGCCAAGAGACCCAGTACTTC
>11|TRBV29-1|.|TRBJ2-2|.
CSVARSGELFF
TGCAGCGTTGCTAGGTCCGGGGAGCTGTTTTTT
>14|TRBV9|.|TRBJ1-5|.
CASSVGDSNQPQHF
TGTGCCAGCAGCGTAGGGGATAGCAATCAGCCCCAGCATTTT
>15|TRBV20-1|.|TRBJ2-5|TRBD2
CSAAGLAGTQETQYF
TGCAGTGCGGCCGGACTAGCGGGGACTCAAGAGACCCAGTACTTC
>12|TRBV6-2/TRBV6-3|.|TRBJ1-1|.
CASSYPPTEAFF
TGTGCCAGCAGTTACCCACCTACTGAAGCTTTCTTT
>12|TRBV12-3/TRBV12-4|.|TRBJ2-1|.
CASSSYYNEQFF
TGTGCCAGCAGTTCTTATTACAATGAGCAGTTCTTC